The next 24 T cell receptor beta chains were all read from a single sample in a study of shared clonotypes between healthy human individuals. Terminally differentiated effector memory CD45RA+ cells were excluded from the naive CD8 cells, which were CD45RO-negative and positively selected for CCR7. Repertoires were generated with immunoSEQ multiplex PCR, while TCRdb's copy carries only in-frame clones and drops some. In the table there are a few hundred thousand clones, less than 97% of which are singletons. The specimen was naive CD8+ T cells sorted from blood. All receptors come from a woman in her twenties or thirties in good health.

The CDR3 region has the DNA TGTGCCAGCACTGGACCGGACAGGGGGACCTACGAGCAGTACTTC. Translated, it gives CASTGPDRGTYEQYF. The genes are TRBV6-6 and TRBJ2-7; 10 bases line up with TRBD1. Germline loops: CDR1 MNHNY, CDR2 SVGAGI (reference sequence). The CDR3 is 15 amino acids. J was trimmed by 2 bases and V by 7 bases; bases with no gene match: 8.

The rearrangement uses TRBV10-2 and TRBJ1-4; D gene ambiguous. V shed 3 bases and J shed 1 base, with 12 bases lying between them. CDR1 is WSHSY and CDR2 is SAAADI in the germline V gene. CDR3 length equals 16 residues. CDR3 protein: CASSDLLEGTNEKLFF. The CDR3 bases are TGCGCCAGCAGTGACCTCTTGGAGGGAACTAATGAAAAACTGTTTTTT.

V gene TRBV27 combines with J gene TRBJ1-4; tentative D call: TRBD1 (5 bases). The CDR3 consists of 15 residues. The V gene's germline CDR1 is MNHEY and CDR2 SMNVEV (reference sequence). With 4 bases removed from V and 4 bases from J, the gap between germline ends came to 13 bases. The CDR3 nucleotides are TGTGCCAGCAGTTCCCTCGGGACGGTTAATGAAAAACTGTTTTTT. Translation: CASSSLGTVNEKLFF.

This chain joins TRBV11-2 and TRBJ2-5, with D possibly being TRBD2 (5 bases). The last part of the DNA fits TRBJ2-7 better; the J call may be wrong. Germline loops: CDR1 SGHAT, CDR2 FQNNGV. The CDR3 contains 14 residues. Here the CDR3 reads CASSLYGNSYEQYF. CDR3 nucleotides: TGTGCCAGCAGCTTATACGGGAACTCCTACGAGCAGTACTTC.

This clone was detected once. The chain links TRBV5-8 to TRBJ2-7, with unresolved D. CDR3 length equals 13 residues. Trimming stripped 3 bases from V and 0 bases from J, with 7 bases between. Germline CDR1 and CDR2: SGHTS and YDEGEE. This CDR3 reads CASSSRSSYEQYF. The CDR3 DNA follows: TGTGCCAGCAGCTCCAGGAGCTCCTACGAGCAGTACTTC.

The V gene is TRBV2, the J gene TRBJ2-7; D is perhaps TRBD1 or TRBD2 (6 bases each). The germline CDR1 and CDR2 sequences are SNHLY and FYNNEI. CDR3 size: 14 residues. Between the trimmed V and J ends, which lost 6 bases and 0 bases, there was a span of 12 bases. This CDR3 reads CASREQGLSYEQYF. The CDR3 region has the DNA TGTGCCAGCAGAGAACAGGGACTCTCCTACGAGCAGTACTTC.

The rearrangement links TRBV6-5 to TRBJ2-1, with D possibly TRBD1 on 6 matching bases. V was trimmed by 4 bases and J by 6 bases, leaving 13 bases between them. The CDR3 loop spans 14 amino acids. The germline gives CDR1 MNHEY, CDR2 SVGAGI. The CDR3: CASSSPGHPNEQFF. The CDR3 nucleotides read TGTGCCAGCAGTTCCCCGGGACACCCCAATGAGCAGTTCTTC.

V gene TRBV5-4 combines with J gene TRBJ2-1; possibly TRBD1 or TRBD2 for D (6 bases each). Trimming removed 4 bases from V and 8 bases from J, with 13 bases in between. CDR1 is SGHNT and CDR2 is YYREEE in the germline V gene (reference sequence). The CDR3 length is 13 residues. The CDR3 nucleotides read TGTGCCAGCAGCGGGGGGCTGGGCGATGAGCAGTTCTTC. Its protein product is CASSGGLGDEQFF. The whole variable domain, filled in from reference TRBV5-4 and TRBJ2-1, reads ETGVTQSPTHLIKTRGQQVTLRCSSQSGHNTVSWYQQALGQGPQFIFQYYREEENGRGNFPPRFSGLQFPNYSSELNVNALELDDSALYLCASSGGLGDEQFFGPGTRLTVL.

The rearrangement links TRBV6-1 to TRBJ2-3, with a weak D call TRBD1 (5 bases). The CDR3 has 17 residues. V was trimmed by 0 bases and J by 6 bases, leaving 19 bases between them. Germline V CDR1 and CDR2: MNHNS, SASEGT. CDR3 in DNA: TGTGCCAGCAGTGAAGCGGGGTGGGCAGGGTCCTGGGATACGCAGTATTTT. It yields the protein CASSEAGWAGSWDTQYF.

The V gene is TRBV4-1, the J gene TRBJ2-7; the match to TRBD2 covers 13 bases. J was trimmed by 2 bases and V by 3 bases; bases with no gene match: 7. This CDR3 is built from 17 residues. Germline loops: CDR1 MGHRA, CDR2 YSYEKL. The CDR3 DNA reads TGCGCCAGCAGCCACCCGGGACTAGCGGGAAAGCCCTACGAGCAGTACTTC. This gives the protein CASSHPGLAGKPYEQYF.

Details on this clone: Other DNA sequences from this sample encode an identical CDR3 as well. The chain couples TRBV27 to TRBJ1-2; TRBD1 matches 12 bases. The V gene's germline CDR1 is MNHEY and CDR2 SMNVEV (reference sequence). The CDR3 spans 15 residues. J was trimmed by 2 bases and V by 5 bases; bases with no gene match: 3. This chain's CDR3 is CASSPGTGGNYGYTF. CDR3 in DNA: TGTGCCAGCAGTCCGGGGACAGGGGGCAACTATGGCTACACCTTC.

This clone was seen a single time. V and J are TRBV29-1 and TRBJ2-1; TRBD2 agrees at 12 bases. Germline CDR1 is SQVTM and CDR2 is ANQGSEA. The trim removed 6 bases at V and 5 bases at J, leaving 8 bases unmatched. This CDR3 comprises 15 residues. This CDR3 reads CSVLLAGGPDNEQFF. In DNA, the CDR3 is TGCAGCGTCCTTCTAGCGGGAGGGCCGGACAATGAGCAGTTCTTC.

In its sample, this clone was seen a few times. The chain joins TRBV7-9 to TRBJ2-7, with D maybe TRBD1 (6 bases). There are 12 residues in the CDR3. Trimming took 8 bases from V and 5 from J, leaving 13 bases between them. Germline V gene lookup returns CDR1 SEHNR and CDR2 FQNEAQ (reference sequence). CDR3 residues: CASGTGIHEQYF. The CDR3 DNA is TGTGCCAGCGGAACAGGGATCCACGAGCAGTACTTC.

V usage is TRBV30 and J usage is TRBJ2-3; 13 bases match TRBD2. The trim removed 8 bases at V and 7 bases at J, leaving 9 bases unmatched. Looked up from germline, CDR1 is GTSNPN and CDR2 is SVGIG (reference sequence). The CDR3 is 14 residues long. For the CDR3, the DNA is TGTGCCATCCGGACTAGCGGGAGTTCGAATACGCAGTATTTT. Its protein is CAIRTSGSSNTQYF.

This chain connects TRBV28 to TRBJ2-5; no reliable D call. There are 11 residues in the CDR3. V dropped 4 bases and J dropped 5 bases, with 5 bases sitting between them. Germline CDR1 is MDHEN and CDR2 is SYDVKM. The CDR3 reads CASSSHETQYF. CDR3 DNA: TGTGCCAGCAGTTCCCATGAGACCCAGTACTTC.

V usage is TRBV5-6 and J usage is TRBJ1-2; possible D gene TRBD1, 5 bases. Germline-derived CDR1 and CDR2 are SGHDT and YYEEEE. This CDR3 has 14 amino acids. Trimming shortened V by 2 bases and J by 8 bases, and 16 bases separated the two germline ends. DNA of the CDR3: TGTGCCAGCAGCTTTCAAGGGCAGGGACGGGGCTACACCTTC. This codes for CASSFQGQGRGYTF.

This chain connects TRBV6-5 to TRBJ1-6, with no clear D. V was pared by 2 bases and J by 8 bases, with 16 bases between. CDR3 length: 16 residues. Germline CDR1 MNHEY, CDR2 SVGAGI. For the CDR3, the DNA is TGTGCCAGCAGTTACCGGGGTCCCCAGAGGGATTCACCCCTCCACTTT. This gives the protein CASSYRGPQRDSPLHF.

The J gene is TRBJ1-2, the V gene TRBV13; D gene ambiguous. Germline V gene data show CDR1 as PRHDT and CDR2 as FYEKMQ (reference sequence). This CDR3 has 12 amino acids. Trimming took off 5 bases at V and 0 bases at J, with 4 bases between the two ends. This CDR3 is CASSQANYGYTF. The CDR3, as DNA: TGTGCCAGCAGCCAAGCTAACTATGGCTACACCTTC.

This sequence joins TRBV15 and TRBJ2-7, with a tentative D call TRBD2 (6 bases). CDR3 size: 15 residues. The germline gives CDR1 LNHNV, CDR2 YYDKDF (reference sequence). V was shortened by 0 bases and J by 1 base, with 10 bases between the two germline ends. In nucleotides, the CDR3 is TGTGCCACCAGCAGAGACTGGGGACTTTCCTACGAGCAGTACTTC. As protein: CATSRDWGLSYEQYF. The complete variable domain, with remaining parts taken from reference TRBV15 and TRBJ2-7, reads DAMVIQNPRYQVTQFGKPVTLSCSQTLNHNVMYWYQQKSSQAPKLLFHYYDKDFNNEADTPDNFQSRRPNTSFCFLDIRSPGLGDTAMYLCATSRDWGLSYEQYFGPGTRLTVT.

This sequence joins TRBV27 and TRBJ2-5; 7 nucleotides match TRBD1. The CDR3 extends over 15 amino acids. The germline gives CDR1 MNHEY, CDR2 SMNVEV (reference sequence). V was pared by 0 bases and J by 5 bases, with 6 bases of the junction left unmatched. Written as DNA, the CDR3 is TGTGCCAGCAGTTTATCGGAAGGGGGCGGGGAGACCCAGTACTTC. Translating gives CASSLSEGGGETQYF.

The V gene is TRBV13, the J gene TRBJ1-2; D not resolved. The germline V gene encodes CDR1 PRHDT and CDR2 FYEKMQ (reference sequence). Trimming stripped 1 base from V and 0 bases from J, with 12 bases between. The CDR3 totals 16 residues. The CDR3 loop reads CASSLERARANYGYTF. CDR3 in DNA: TGTGCCAGCAGCTTAGAGCGGGCTAGGGCTAACTATGGCTACACCTTC.

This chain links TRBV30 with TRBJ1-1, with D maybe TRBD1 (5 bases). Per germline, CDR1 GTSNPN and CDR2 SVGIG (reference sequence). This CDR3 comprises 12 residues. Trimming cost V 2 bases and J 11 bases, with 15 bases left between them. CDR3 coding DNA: TGTGCCTGGAGTCTCCAATCACCAGGGGCTTTCTTT. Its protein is CAWSLQSPGAFF.

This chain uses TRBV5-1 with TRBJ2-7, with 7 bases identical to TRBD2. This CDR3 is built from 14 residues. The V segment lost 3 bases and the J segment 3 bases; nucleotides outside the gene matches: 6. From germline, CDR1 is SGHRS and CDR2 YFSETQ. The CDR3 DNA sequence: TGCGCCAGCAGCTGGGCTAGCGGAAGCTACGAGCAGTACTTC. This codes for CASSWASGSYEQYF. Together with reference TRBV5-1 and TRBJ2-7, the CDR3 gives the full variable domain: KAGVTQTPRYLIKTRGQQVTLSCSPISGHRSVSWYQQTPGQGLQFLFEYFSETQRNKGNFPGRFSGRQFSNSRSEMNVSTLELGDSALYLCASSWASGSYEQYFGPGTRLTVT.

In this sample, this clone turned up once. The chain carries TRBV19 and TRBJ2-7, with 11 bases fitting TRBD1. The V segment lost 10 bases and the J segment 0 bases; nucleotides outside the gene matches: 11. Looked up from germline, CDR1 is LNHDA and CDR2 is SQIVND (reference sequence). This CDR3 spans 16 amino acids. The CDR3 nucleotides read TGTGCCACCAAAGGCGGGACAGGGGGTTTCTCCTACGAGCAGTACTTC. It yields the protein CATKGGTGGFSYEQYF.